This TCR beta chain is from a study of regulatory dendritic cells for organ transplantation. Study-wide results and caveats: Naive T cells showed high diversity, memory cells less, memory CD8+ least.

Concerning this clone itself: What it recognizes is unknown.

CD4+ or CD8+ T cells were sorted as naive CD45RA+ or memory CD45RO+. This table comes from immunoSEQ multiplex PCR, and its TCRdb copy is limited to in-frame clones, with some not included. The sample lists approximately 35,000 clones, roughly nine tenths seen once, with over 0.055% in the top ten. The material sequenced was naive CD4+ T cells from blood. Documented subset: CD45RA+ naive T cells. This clonotype was obtained from a human donor in good health.

The CDR3 loop reads CASSVNTETRYGYTF. In DNA form, the CDR3 reads TGTGCCAGCAGCGTAAATACAGAAACCCGCTATGGCTACACCTTC. V usage is TRBV9 and J usage is TRBJ1-2; D unclear. This CDR3 region has 15 residues. Germline lookup yields CDR1 SGDLS and CDR2 YYNGEE. Deletions cut 1 base from V and 4 bases from J, with 14 bases between.